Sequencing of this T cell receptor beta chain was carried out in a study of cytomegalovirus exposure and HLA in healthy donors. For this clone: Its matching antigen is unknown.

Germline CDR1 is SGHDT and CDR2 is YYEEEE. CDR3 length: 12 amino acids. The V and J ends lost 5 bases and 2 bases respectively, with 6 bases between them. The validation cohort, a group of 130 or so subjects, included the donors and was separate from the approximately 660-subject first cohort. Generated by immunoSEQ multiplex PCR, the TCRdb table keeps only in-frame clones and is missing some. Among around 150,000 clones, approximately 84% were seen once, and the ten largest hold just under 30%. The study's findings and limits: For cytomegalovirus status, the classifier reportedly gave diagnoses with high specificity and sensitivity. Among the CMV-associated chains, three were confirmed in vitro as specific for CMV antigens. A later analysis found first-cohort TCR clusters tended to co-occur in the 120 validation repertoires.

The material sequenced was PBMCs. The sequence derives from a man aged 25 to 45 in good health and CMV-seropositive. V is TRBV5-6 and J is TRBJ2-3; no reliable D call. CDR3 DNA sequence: TGTGCCAGCAGGCTATCCACAGATACGCAGTATTTT. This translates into CASRLSTDTQYF.